This TCR beta chain originates from a study of CD8 T cells in Susac syndrome. Trimming cost V 1 base and J 5 bases; bases outside gene matches: 4. CDR3 length: 15 amino acids. Germline CDR1 is SGHTA and CDR2 is FQGNSA. It was with random hexamers that roughly 0.45 to 1 ug RNA was reverse transcribed. A single record per CDR3 protein comes from TCRdb applying MiXCR to the immunoSEQ multiplex PCR reads. The data hold roughly 200,000 distinct CDR3 sequences, with 75% to 95% observed a single time. The receptor comes from a human donor with Susac syndrome. The J gene is TRBJ2-1, the V gene TRBV7-2, with 8 bases aligning to TRBD2. Sequenced input: CD4+ T cells from PBMCs. The CDR3 nucleotides read TGTGCCAGCAGCTTAGAGGGACTAGTACACAATGAGCAGTTCTTC. This encodes CASSLEGLVHNEQFF.